The source of this T cell receptor (beta chain) is a study of blood T cells in healthy people across ages. This CDR3 is built from 19 residues. The germline V gene has CDR1 SEHNR and CDR2 FQNEAQ (reference sequence). Unmatched junction bases numbered 11, after V lost 2 bases and J lost 0 bases. Together with a sample-barcoded 5' primer, a J-beta primer mix was included in a second PCR lasting about 7 to 12 cycles. Template switching added a 12-random-nucleotide identifier to every cDNA molecule. Each CDR3 protein gets one entry after TCRdb re-called the 5' RACE reads with MiXCR. The data show 550,000 to 650,000 distinct CDR3 sequences, roughly a quarter seen once. General study points: Per million T cells, the diversity of TCR beta decreased roughly linearly as age advanced.

This clonotype occurred once. Its cognate antigen is unknown. These records were also assigned to another study, of T cells of mothers and their children.

Sequenced: blood. This chain uses TRBV7-9 with TRBJ2-1; 9 bases are a match to TRBD2. This sequence was found in a boy aged 2 to 10 in good health. The CDR3 region has the DNA TGTGCCAGCAGCTTATTTAAAGCGGGGGGCAGGAGCTCCTACAATGAGCAGTTCTTC. It specifies CASSLFKAGGRSSYNEQFF.